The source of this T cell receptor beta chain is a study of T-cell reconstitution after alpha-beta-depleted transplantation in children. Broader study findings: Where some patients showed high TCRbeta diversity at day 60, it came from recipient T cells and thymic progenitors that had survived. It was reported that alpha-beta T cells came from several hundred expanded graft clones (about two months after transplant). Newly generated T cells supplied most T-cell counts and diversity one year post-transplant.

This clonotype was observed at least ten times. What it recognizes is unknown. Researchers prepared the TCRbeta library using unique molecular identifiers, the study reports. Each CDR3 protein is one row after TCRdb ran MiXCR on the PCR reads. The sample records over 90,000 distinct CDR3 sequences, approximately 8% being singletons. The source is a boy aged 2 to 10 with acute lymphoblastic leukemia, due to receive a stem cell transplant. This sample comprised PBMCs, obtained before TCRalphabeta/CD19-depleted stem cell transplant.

Here the CDR3 reads CASSLEIGRGEQFF. The DNA of the CDR3 is TGCGCCAGCAGCTTGGAGATCGGAAGGGGTGAGCAGTTCTTC. The chain joins TRBV5-1 to TRBJ2-1, with a tentative D call TRBD1 (5 bases). Germline V lookup: CDR1 SGHRS, CDR2 YFSETQ. The CDR3 totals 14 residues. The ends were cut back, 0 bases at V and 9 bases at J, with 13 bases in the middle.